The next 22 T cell receptor beta chains were all read from a single sample in a study of cytotoxic CD8 clonotypes in ibrutinib-treated CLL. Generated by immunoSEQ multiplex PCR, the TCRdb table keeps only in-frame clones and is missing some. This table has around 250,000 clones, 70% appearing once. The material sequenced was PBMCs, taken after 24 months of ibrutinib treatment. Receptor source: a human donor with chronic lymphocytic leukemia.

V is TRBV27 and J is TRBJ2-1, with 11 bases that match TRBD2. V shed 5 bases and J 0 bases; nucleotides not matched to a gene: 3. Germline CDR1 MNHEY, CDR2 SMNVEV (reference sequence). The CDR3 totals 16 residues. The CDR3 region has the DNA TGTGCCAGCAGTCGACTAGCGGGACCCTCCTACAATGAGCAGTTCTTC. Translated: CASSRLAGPSYNEQFF.

The chain carries TRBV18 and TRBJ2-7, with 8 bases fitting TRBD1. The J segment lost 7 bases and the V segment lost 5 bases, leaving 10 bases of the junction unmatched. Germline V gene data show CDR1 as KGHSH and CDR2 as LQKENI. The CDR3 loop spans 14 amino acids. Here the CDR3 reads CASSSGQGTGEQYF. The CDR3 coding sequence is TGTGCCAGCTCATCAGGACAGGGAACGGGGGAGCAGTACTTC.

This clone was detected a few times. CDR3 sequence (DNA): TGTGCCAGCAGCGCCGGAGCGGGAGGGCGCGAGACCCAGTACTTC. Amino acid sequence: CASSAGAGGRETQYF. The rearrangement uses TRBV9 and TRBJ2-5; 10 bases line up with TRBD2. The CDR3 extends over 15 amino acids. Germline lookup yields CDR1 SGDLS and CDR2 YYNGEE. Unmatched junction bases numbered 7, after V lost 3 bases and J lost 5 bases.

The V call is TRBV7-9, the J call TRBJ2-7, with no clear D. The germline V and J ends were trimmed by 5 bases and 2 bases, with 13 bases remaining between them. The CDR3 spans 14 residues. Germline V CDR1 and CDR2: SEHNR, FQNEAQ (reference sequence). The CDR3 here is CASSPTGSPYEQYF. For the CDR3, the DNA is TGTGCCAGCAGCCCGACGGGTAGCCCCTACGAGCAGTACTTC.

CDR3: CASSPSGNNSPLHF. CDR3 DNA sequence: TGCGCCAGCAGCCCGTCAGGGAATAATTCACCCCTCCACTTT. This sequence joins TRBV5-1 and TRBJ1-6; D may be TRBD1 (5 bases). Looked up from germline, CDR1 is SGHRS and CDR2 is YFSETQ. Between the trimmed V and J ends, which lost 4 bases and 5 bases, there was a span of 10 bases. The CDR3 runs 14 residues.

V usage is TRBV2 and J usage is TRBJ2-5; a possible D gene is TRBD1 (6 bases). CDR1 and CDR2 from the germline V gene are SNHLY and FYNNEI. V was trimmed by 10 bases and J by 7 bases, leaving 19 bases between them. The CDR3 runs to 13 residues. DNA of the CDR3: TGTGCCACCACCGTGGACAGCCCGGGGACCCAGTACTTC. It encodes CATTVDSPGTQYF.

The chain employs TRBV28 and TRBJ1-2; 7 bases align to TRBD1. Germline V gives CDR1 MDHEN, CDR2 SYDVKM. CDR3 size: 20 residues. The V segment lost 4 bases and the J segment 0 bases; nucleotides outside the gene matches: 20. The DNA for the CDR3 is TGTGCCAGCAGTTCACCCGCAGGGGGTTCCTTTACCCGAGCTAACTATGGCTACACCTTC. Residues: CASSSPAGGSFTRANYGYTF.

The rearrangement joins TRBV29-1 to TRBJ1-1; 11 bases map to TRBD1. V was pared by 4 bases and J by 5 bases, with 0 bases of the junction left unmatched. The V gene's germline CDR1 is SQVTM and CDR2 ANQGSEA. The CDR3 totals 12 residues. The DNA of the CDR3 is TGCAGCGTTGGGGACAGGGGGACTGAAGCTTTCTTT. It encodes CSVGDRGTEAFF.

The chain links TRBV11-2 to TRBJ1-1, with 7 bases matching TRBD1. Trimming at V came to 5 bases and at J to 0 bases, leaving 3 bases not matched to a gene. The germline CDR1 and CDR2 sequences are SGHAT and FQNNGV. The CDR3 length is 14 residues. This CDR3 reads CASSPQGVNTEAFF. DNA for the CDR3: TGTGCCAGCAGCCCCCAGGGGGTGAACACTGAAGCTTTCTTT.

This clone was counted only a few times. V usage is TRBV13 and J usage is TRBJ2-5; D gene unclear. V was pared by 4 bases and J by 5 bases, with 8 bases between. The germline V gene has CDR1 PRHDT and CDR2 FYEKMQ (reference sequence). The length of the CDR3 is 12 residues. The CDR3 region is CASSWSSETQYF. The CDR3 DNA reads TGTGCCAGCAGCTGGAGTTCGGAGACCCAGTACTTC.

J is TRBJ2-3 and V is TRBV30; D possibly uses TRBD1 or TRBD2 (6 bases each). V was cut by 3 bases and J by 0 bases, with 7 bases left in between. The CDR3 spans 13 residues. Germline V CDR1 and CDR2: GTSNPN, SVGIG (reference sequence). The CDR3 bases are TGTGCCTGGAGGGGGGGCAGCACAGATACGCAGTATTTT. This sequence encodes CAWRGGSTDTQYF. Drawing the rest from reference TRBV30 and TRBJ2-3, the complete variable domain is SQTIHQWPATLVQPVGSPLSLECTVEGTSNPNLYWYRQAAGRGLQLLFYSVGIGQISSEVPQNLSASRPQDRQFILSSKKLLLSDSGFYLCAWRGGSTDTQYFGPGTRLTVL.

This clone occurred a few times. The chain recombines TRBV9 with TRBJ2-2; 7 bases match TRBD1. Germline V gene lookup returns CDR1 SGDLS and CDR2 YYNGEE. Germline trimming cut 2 bases from V and 2 bases from J; bases unmatched to any gene: 6. The CDR3 extends over 16 amino acids. CDR3 DNA sequence: TGTGCCAGCAGCGTTACCACAGGGGTTAACACCGGGGAGCTGTTTTTT. Protein: CASSVTTGVNTGELFF.

V and J are TRBV19 and TRBJ2-1; no reliable D call. V was cut by 7 bases and J by 5 bases, with 15 bases left in between. The CDR3 extends over 14 amino acids. Germline lookup yields CDR1 LNHDA and CDR2 SQIVND (reference sequence). The CDR3 sequence is CASNQKTLNNEQFF. In DNA form, the CDR3 reads TGTGCCAGTAATCAGAAAACCCTCAACAATGAGCAGTTCTTC.

This clone turned up a few times. The chain combines TRBV5-1 with TRBJ2-7; TRBD1 is a possible D gene (6 bases). CDR1 SGHRS and CDR2 YFSETQ come from the germline V gene. The CDR3 sequence is 12 residues long. Trimming removed 3 bases at V and 7 bases at J, with 11 bases between. The CDR3 reads CASSSQGPEQYF. CDR3 nucleotide sequence: TGCGCCAGCAGCTCACAGGGCCCGGAGCAGTACTTC.

V and J are TRBV11-1 and TRBJ1-2; no reliable D call. The germline V and J ends were trimmed by 1 base and 6 bases, with 9 bases remaining between them. This CDR3 is built from 13 residues. Germline lookup yields CDR1 SGHAT and CDR2 FQDESV (reference sequence). CDR3 protein: CASSLVGHNGYTF. The DNA for the CDR3 is TGTGCCAGCAGCTTAGTCGGGCACAATGGCTACACCTTC.

This clone was seen a handful of times. The V and J genes are TRBV4-3 and TRBJ2-7; D tentatively reads TRBD1 or TRBD2 (5 bases each). V lost 0 bases to trimming and J lost 3 bases, with 15 bases between them. CDR3 length equals 16 residues. Germline V gene data show CDR1 as LGHNA and CDR2 as YSLEER. DNA of the CDR3: TGCGCCAGCAGCCAAGATTATCCTGGGGGATACTACGAGCAGTACTTC. Amino acid sequence: CASSQDYPGGYYEQYF.

J is TRBJ1-5 and V is TRBV28; D is uncertain. V lost 7 bases, J lost 5 bases, and 15 bases lay in between. The CDR3 loop spans 14 amino acids. Germline V CDR1 and CDR2: MDHEN, SYDVKM. CDR3 amino acids: CASIQGSGDQPQHF. In DNA form, the CDR3 reads TGTGCCAGCATCCAAGGGAGTGGGGATCAGCCCCAGCATTTT.

The chain employs TRBV10-2 and TRBJ1-1; tentative D call: TRBD1 (6 bases). Between the trimmed V and J ends, which lost 0 bases and 3 bases, there was a span of 11 bases. Germline assignment: CDR1 WSHSY and CDR2 SAAADI. CDR3 length equals 15 residues. The CDR3 loop is CASSESGTTDTEAFF. The CDR3 DNA is TGCGCCAGCAGTGAGTCTGGGACAACGGACACTGAAGCTTTCTTT.

The rearrangement joins TRBV5-1 to TRBJ2-7; 8 positions agree with TRBD2. In germline, CDR1 is SGHRS, CDR2 YFSETQ. This CDR3 has 15 residues. V trimming: 4 bases; J trimming: 5 bases; junction bases outside the gene matches: 11. The CDR3 protein is CASSAGASGFNEQYF. In DNA, the CDR3 is TGCGCCAGCAGCGCGGGGGCTAGCGGGTTTAACGAGCAGTACTTC.

The chain couples TRBV4-3 to TRBJ2-7; D ambiguous. V was trimmed by 2 bases and J by 1 base, leaving 9 bases between them. This CDR3 is built from 14 residues. The germline V gene encodes CDR1 LGHNA and CDR2 YSLEER. CDR3 amino acids: CASSQTVDSYEQYF. Here the CDR3 DNA reads TGCGCCAGCAGCCAAACAGTGGATTCCTACGAGCAGTACTTC.

The chain has TRBV29-1 and TRBJ1-2; D is undetermined. V was pared by 5 bases and J by 7 bases, with 14 bases between. This CDR3 region has 12 residues. Germline-derived CDR1 and CDR2 are SQVTM and ANQGSEA. The CDR3 bases are TGCAGCGTTTCTCCTCTTTCTTCTGGCTACACCTTC. Its protein product is CSVSPLSSGYTF.

Remarks on this clone: One end of the junction varies from germline; a read error may be responsible. The chain employs TRBV11-2 and TRBJ1-5; D perhaps matches TRBD1 (5 bases). The CDR3 is 14 amino acids. CDR1 is SGHAT, CDR2 FQNNGV, per germline. The CDR3 nucleotides read TGTGCCAGCAGCATAGACAGTAACAATCAGCCCCAGCATTTT. It encodes CASSIDSNNQPQHF.